This TCR beta chain derives from a study of cytomegalovirus exposure and HLA in healthy donors. Overall study findings and caveats: There were a few CMV-associated chains whose specificity for CMV antigens was confirmed in vitro.

The PCR employed 60 Vbeta primers together with 13 Jbeta primers. Source study methods: The authors later counted roughly 87 million unique TCR beta chains, some 9.9 million of them shared. Assay used: immunoSEQ multiplex PCR; TCRdb lists only in-frame clones, some missing. V, J and clone size are those of that table, while D and trimming were read from the DNA. The table records about 120,000 clones, around 60% of them present only once. V lost 5 bases and J lost 5; bases outside the gene matches: 7. The CDR3 is made up of 15 amino acids. Germline values: CDR1 MNHNS, CDR2 SASEGT. Regarding this clone: The antigen is not known.

Sequencing was done on a sample of PBMCs. This clonotype was sampled from a man between 40 and 49 years old in good health and CMV-seropositive. The chain is built from TRBV6-1 and TRBJ1-5; 9 bases fit TRBD1. CDR3 nucleotides: TGTGCCAGCAGTAGGGGACAGGGTGTGGATCAGCCCCAGCATTTT. It translates to CASSRGQGVDQPQHF.